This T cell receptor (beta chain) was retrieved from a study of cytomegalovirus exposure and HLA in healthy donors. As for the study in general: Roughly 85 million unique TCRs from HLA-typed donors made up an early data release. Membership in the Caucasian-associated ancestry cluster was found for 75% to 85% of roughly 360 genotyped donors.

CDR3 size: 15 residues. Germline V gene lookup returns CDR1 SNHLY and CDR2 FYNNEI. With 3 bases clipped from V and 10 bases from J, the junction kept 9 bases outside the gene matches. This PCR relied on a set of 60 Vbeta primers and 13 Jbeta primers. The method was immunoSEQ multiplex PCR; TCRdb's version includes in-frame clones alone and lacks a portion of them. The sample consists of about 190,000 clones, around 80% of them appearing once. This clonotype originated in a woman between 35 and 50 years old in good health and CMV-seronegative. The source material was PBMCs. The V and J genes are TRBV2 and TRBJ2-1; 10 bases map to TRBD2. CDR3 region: CASSDRLAGGREQFF. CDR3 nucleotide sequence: TGTGCCAGCAGTGACAGGTTAGCGGGAGGAAGGGAGCAGTTCTTC.